The 17 T cell receptor beta chains listed next were all sequenced from one sample in a study of T cell responses to AZD1222 COVID-19 vaccine. Produced via immunoSEQ multiplex PCR; TCRdb's table is partial and in-frame only. This table holds 150,000 to 200,000 clones, approximately 90% found once. The sequencing used peripheral blood, collected 28 days after the second AZD1222 dose. These receptors originate from an adult who received the AZD1222 COVID-19 vaccine.

The sample holds a few counts of this clone. This chain links TRBV18 with TRBJ2-1; 14 bases map to TRBD2. CDR3 size: 15 residues. V lost 3 bases to trimming and J lost 10 bases; unmatched junction nucleotides: 5. The germline CDR1 and CDR2 sequences are KGHSH and LQKENI. This chain's CDR3 is CASSPTSGGAWEQFF. The CDR3 DNA reads TGTGCCAGCTCACCGACTAGCGGGGGGGCTTGGGAGCAGTTCTTC. Looking up the rest from reference TRBV18 and TRBJ2-1 gives the full variable domain: NAGVMQNPRHLVRRRGQEARLRCSPMKGHSHVYWYRQLPEEGLKFMVYLQKENIIDESGMPKERFSAEFPKEGPSILRIQQVVRGDSAAYFCASSPTSGGAWEQFFGPGTRLTVL.

The chain joins TRBV7-8 to TRBJ2-5; 9 bases fit TRBD2. The V and J ends lost 4 bases and 3 bases, in that order; junction bases with no gene match: 9. CDR3 length equals 16 residues. Germline CDR1 and CDR2: SGHVS and FQNEAQ. DNA for the CDR3: TGTGCCAGCAGCTCGACGCTGACTAGCGGAGAAGAGACCCAGTACTTC. Translated, it gives CASSSTLTSGEETQYF.

V usage is TRBV6-5 and J usage is TRBJ1-1; D is possibly TRBD1 (6 bases). The ends were cut back, 2 bases at V and 1 base at J, with 14 bases in the middle. Germline loops: CDR1 MNHEY, CDR2 SVGAGI. CDR3 length: 16 residues. The CDR3 loop is CASSYPKTGPNTEAFF. CDR3 DNA: TGTGCCAGCAGTTACCCCAAGACAGGACCGAACACTGAAGCTTTCTTT.

This clone was observed a few times. Additional DNA sequences in this sample encode the identical CDR3. The V call is TRBV11-2, the J call TRBJ1-1; D is possibly TRBD1 (6 bases). From germline, CDR1 is SGHAT and CDR2 FQNNGV. V lost 1 base and J 5 bases, leaving 11 bases between the germline ends. The CDR3 loop spans 14 amino acids. The chain's CDR3 is CASSLAGGRTEAFF. CDR3 in DNA: TGTGCCAGCAGCTTAGCTGGGGGGCGTACTGAAGCTTTCTTT.

This clone occurred a few times. CDR3 coding DNA: TGTGCCAGCAGCGTATCCCCACAACACGACGAGCAGTACTTC. It translates to CASSVSPQHDEQYF. The chain has TRBV9 and TRBJ2-7; D call uncertain. V shed 1 base and J shed 5 bases, with 13 bases lying between them. Germline V gene lookup returns CDR1 SGDLS and CDR2 YYNGEE. The CDR3 sequence is 14 residues long.

V is TRBV6-5 and J is TRBJ2-7; D is possibly TRBD1 (5 bases). Germline CDR1 and CDR2: MNHEY and SVGAGI. The length of the CDR3 is 15 residues. V dropped 5 bases and J dropped 2 bases, with 16 bases sitting between them. The CDR3 protein is CASSRGLGQTYEQYF. In DNA form, the CDR3 reads TGTGCCAGCAGTCGCGGCCTGGGGCAGACCTACGAGCAGTACTTC.

The chain joins TRBV5-8 to TRBJ1-5, with 9 bases identical to TRBD1. This CDR3 has 16 residues. Germline CDR1 is SGHTS and CDR2 is YDEGEE. V dropped 4 bases and J dropped 6; count of bases not matched to a gene: 11. DNA of the CDR3: TGTGCCAGCAGCGCGCCTAGGACAGGGGCTAGTCAGCCCCAGCATTTT. This codes for CASSAPRTGASQPQHF.

This chain links TRBV6-5 with TRBJ1-2; TRBD1 matches at 7 bases. This CDR3 has 13 amino acids. The V gene's germline CDR1 is MNHEY and CDR2 SVGAGI. V dropped 6 bases and J dropped 3; count of bases not matched to a gene: 4. The CDR3 loop reads CASRGQTYYGYTF. As DNA, the CDR3 is TGTGCCAGCAGGGGACAGACCTACTATGGCTACACCTTC.

V usage is TRBV27 and J usage is TRBJ2-3, with 10 bases identical to TRBD1. The V segment lost 3 bases and the J segment 0 bases; nucleotides outside the gene matches: 12. The CDR3 runs to 19 residues. Germline CDR1 reads MNHEY; CDR2 reads SMNVEV (reference sequence). The CDR3 region is CASSFPRDRGDTSTDTQYF. CDR3 bases: TGTGCCAGCAGTTTCCCCCGGGACAGGGGAGATACTAGCACAGATACGCAGTATTTT.

The sample holds one count of this clone. J is TRBJ2-4 and V is TRBV4-1; perhaps TRBD2 as D (6 bases). In germline, CDR1 is MGHRA, CDR2 YSYEKL. Trimming left V 0 bases short and J 1 base short, with 10 bases between. The length of the CDR3 is 16 residues. CDR3 sequence (DNA): TGCGCCAGCAGCCAAGAGGCGGGGTGGGCCAAAAACATTCAGTACTTC. It is translated as CASSQEAGWAKNIQYF.

This chain connects TRBV12-2 to TRBJ2-2; the table gives TRBD2 as D, unverified against the DNA. TRBV12-2 is a pseudogene segment. The CDR3 covers 23 residues. CDR3 bases: TGTGCAAGTCGCTTCGGGGTGCGAACTAGCGGGAGGTGGCGGGGAACTAGAACCGGGGAGCTGTTTTTT. Protein: CASRFGVRTSGRWRGTRTGELFF.

V is TRBV2 and J is TRBJ1-2; no reliable D call. Trimming took 5 bases from V and 2 from J, leaving 6 bases between them. CDR1 is SNHLY, CDR2 FYNNEI, per germline. The CDR3 extends over 12 amino acids. The CDR3 DNA sequence: TGTGCCAGCAGTTCAGAGAACTATGGCTACACCTTC. Its translation: CASSSENYGYTF.

This clone is a singleton in its sample. The CDR3 DNA reads as TGTGCCAGCAGTTACCGCGGACGCACTGAAGCTTTCTTT. Amino acids: CASSYRGRTEAFF. The J gene is TRBJ1-1, the V gene TRBV6-5; no clear D gene. Germline V gene data show CDR1 as MNHEY and CDR2 as SVGAGI. V was trimmed by 2 bases and J by 4 bases, leaving 8 bases between them. There are 13 residues in the CDR3.

The J gene is TRBJ2-1, the V gene TRBV6-5; maybe TRBD1 (6 bases). Trimming removed 4 bases from V and 11 bases from J, with 12 bases in between. CDR1 and CDR2 (germline): MNHEY, SVGAGI. The CDR3 is made up of 12 amino acids. In DNA form, the CDR3 reads TGTGCCAGCAGTTCCGAAACAGGGAAGCAGTTCTTC. Encoded protein: CASSSETGKQFF.

In nucleotides, the CDR3 is TGTGCCAGCAGTGAAGCAGAATATGGCTACACCTTC. Amino acid sequence: CASSEAEYGYTF. The chain recombines TRBV6-1 with TRBJ1-2; D is unresolved. This CDR3 has 12 residues. Trimming shortened V by 0 bases and J by 5 bases, and 4 bases separated the two germline ends. Germline-derived CDR1 and CDR2 are MNHNS and SASEGT.

The rearrangement links TRBV3-1 (or the pseudogene TRBV3-2) to TRBJ1-3; 8 nucleotides match TRBD1. V trimming: 4 bases; J trimming: 2 bases; junction bases outside the gene matches: 4. Germline loops: CDR1 LGHDT, CDR2 YNNKEL (reference sequence). This CDR3 region has 15 residues. This CDR3 reads CASSRSTGAGNTIYF. The CDR3 DNA reads TGTGCCAGCAGCCGTTCGACAGGGGCTGGAAACACCATATATTTT.

J is TRBJ2-3 and V is TRBV29-1; the D gene is possibly TRBD2 (6 bases). This CDR3 is 13 amino acids long. Germline CDR1 and CDR2: SQVTM and ANQGSEA. CDR3 region: CAGSDGGADTQYF. The CDR3 DNA is TGCGCCGGATCGGACGGCGGGGCAGATACGCAGTATTTT.